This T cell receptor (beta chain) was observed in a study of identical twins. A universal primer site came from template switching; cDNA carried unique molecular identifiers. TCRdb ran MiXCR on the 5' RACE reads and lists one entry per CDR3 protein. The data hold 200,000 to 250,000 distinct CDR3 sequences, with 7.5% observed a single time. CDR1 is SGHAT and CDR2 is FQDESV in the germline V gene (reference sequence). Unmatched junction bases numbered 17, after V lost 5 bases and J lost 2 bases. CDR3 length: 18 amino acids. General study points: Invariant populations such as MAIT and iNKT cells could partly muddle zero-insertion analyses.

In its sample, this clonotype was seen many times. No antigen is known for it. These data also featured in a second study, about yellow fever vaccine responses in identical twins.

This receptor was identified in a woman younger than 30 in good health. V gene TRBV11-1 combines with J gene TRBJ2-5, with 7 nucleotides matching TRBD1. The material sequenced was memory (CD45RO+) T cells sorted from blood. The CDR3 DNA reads TGTGCCAGCAGCCCAACTCTACAGGGGTCAACCTCTCAAGAGACCCAGTACTTC. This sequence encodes CASSPTLQGSTSQETQYF.